This TCR beta chain was identified during a study of siplizumab effects on memory and regulatory T cells. Per the germline V gene, CDR1 is SQVTM and CDR2 is ANQGSEA. This CDR3 contains 14 residues. The germline V and J ends were trimmed by 7 bases and 5 bases, with 18 bases remaining between them. Regarding the study as a whole: Among alloreactive clones, only a minor fraction mapped to unstimulated subsets. Naive T cells were seemingly more diverse than memory cells, and major contributions to the alloresponse seemed to be made by them.

Per sample, the assay covered some 10^5 TCR templates. Measured with immunoSEQ multiplex PCR; TCRdb has only the in-frame clones, and not every one. Here the sample spans more than 70,000 clones, more than 85% being singletons. Turning to this clone: The antigen is not known.

The gene calls are TRBV29-1 and TRBJ2-1; D perhaps matches TRBD1 (6 bases). This TCR was recovered from a human donor in good health. Sequencing was done on a sample of CD8+ T cells sorted from blood. The CDR3 DNA reads TGCAGCGGGGCGGACAGCCGTATGAACAATGAGCAGTTCTTC. Residues: CSGADSRMNNEQFF.